This T cell receptor beta chain comes out of a study of blood T cell repertoires in COVID-19. Study overall: Sources were T cells, B-cell-depleted T cells, or PBMCs; the material itself was cDNA or gDNA.

Sequenced by immunoSEQ multiplex PCR; TCRdb stores in-frame clones only, minus some. Among about 270,000 clones listed, approximately 85% were seen once. V lost 6 bases, J lost 3 bases, and 15 bases lay in between. The CDR3 sequence is 15 residues long. Per the germline V gene, CDR1 is SGDLS and CDR2 is YYNGEE. This TCR came from a woman in her forties or fifties with acute COVID-19. Sequenced input: PBMCs or T cells enriched from blood (not recorded which). The rearrangement uses TRBV9 and TRBJ2-2; D perhaps matches TRBD2 (6 bases). CDR3 loop: CASNEQVADTGELFF. In nucleotides, the CDR3 is TGTGCCAGCAACGAACAGGTAGCGGACACCGGGGAGCTGTTTTTT.